This T cell receptor beta chain was captured in a study of technical replicates of blood from a few donors. Repertoires were generated with immunoSEQ multiplex PCR, while TCRdb's copy carries only in-frame clones and drops some. The data contain about 62,000 clones, 87% of them singletons. In germline, CDR1 is GTSNPN, CDR2 SVGIG (reference sequence). This CDR3 is 16 amino acids long. V gave up 2 bases and J gave up 3 bases; unmatched junction bases: 10. The clonotype comes from a human donor in good health. Some clones in this sample may be carry-over from other donors' samples. The sequenced sample was PBMCs. J is TRBJ2-1 and V is TRBV30, with TRBD2 matching over 7 bases. The CDR3 coding sequence is TGTGCCTGGAGTCCCCCGGGCGGGAGAAGCTACAATGAGCAGTTCTTC. Residues: CAWSPPGGRSYNEQFF.